This TCR beta chain is from a study of T cells in Graves' hyperthyroidism and ophthalmopathy (dated by TCRdb to about 2019). For context, the study as a whole: Peripheral blood was sampled at the time of initial diagnosis, prior to any treatment. The paper describes TCR Vbeta CDR3 sequencing of fewer than 150 peripheral blood samples, made up of 40 to 45 ophthalmopathy patients, 70 to 75 hyperthyroidism patients and around 17 progressor patients. For training and testing, the roughly 97 patients in the discovery cohort were randomly divided in a 7:3 ratio. A discovery cohort of approximately 100 patients, 43 with Graves' ophthalmopathy and roughly 59 with stable Graves' hyperthyroidism, was used to find distinguishing TCR V-J signatures. The study also compared thyroid tissue and blood T-cell repertoires from over 5 Graves' hyperthyroidism patients. Whether ophthalmopathy could be predicted prospectively was tested in an independent validation cohort made up of 18 hyperthyroidism patients plus 17 patients who later progressed to ophthalmopathy. After sampling, hyperthyroidism patients received methimazole starting at 30 mg daily, and ophthalmopathy patients received high-dose intravenous methylprednisolone.

This clonotype was observed at least ten times. The antigen this receptor binds is unknown. A read error may account for a junction end that differs from germline. Beyond this particular receptor, the publication reports: Most expanded thyroid clonotypes (frequency above 0.001) were also detected in blood, suggesting blood repertoires may reflect thyroid immune responses. No statistical method was used to fix the sample size in advance, and group allocation was not hidden from the investigators. In validation, progression to ophthalmopathy was predicted by the model with 70.59% sensitivity and roughly 76% specificity, a median of about 6 months before onset. A 13 V-J signature model separated ophthalmopathy from stable hyperthyroidism, with 87.88% sensitivity and roughly 84% specificity in cross-validation and 80%/75% in testing.

Sequences SSHAT (CDR1) and FNYEAQ (CDR2) are obtained from the germline V gene (reference sequence). Including the terminal cysteine and phenylalanine, the CDR3 comprises 14 residues. Left in the record is the CDR3 DNA by itself, 42 bases read in frame from the first base. Ophthalmopathy patients had moderately to severely active disease, with a Clinical Activity Score of 3 or more, a NOSPECS grade of 4 or more, and a disease duration of less than 3 months. Any patient with an uncontrolled infection, another autoimmune disease, pregnancy or lactation was excluded. Clinical symptoms, serum thyroxine and TRAb, thyroid ultrasound, and orbital computed tomography formed the basis for the diagnoses. PBMCs were isolated from about 9 ml of fresh peripheral blood by Ficoll-Paque density gradient centrifugation. Total RNA was extracted with Trizol reagent, and quality was checked on an Agilent 2100 Bioanalyzer.

The TCR beta CDR3 regions were amplified from the RNA transcripts. The first round of RT-PCR for the TCR CDR3 was performed with the HTBI primer set and the Qiagen OneStep RT-PCR kit. Libraries were constructed in a second round of multiplex PCR, after which size selection and purification were performed. Paired-end sequencing of the libraries was performed with 100 bp reads on an Illumina HiSeq2000. Per the source publication's procedure: SOAPnuke was used to process the raw data, throwing out any read that contained adapters or uncalled bases, had a mean Phred below 15, or lacked an exact constant-primer or identifier match. COPE v1.2.5 was used to merge high-quality paired reads, and clonotypes were defined as unique nucleotide sequences. MiTCR v1.1 was used to align clonotypes to the IMGT TRBV, TRBD and TRBJ reference segments. The analysis was restricted to V-J combinations with a frequency above 0.0001, which together covered 99.2% of the repertoires. A TCS score was defined as the ratio between F50 (clonal expansion) and ExV (chaos), using BLOSUM62-based TCRdist between CDR3 peptides within each V-J. Welch's t-statistics and random forest reduced 500 to 550 V-J features to roughly 13, which were used in a naive Bayes classifier (R e1071). TCRdb passed the public sequencing reads through fastp at Q25 and MiXCR, retaining productive beta sequences. Each record represents a unique CDR3 protein, reported with the most common genes and DNA among its rows. TCRdb, not the original authors, processed these V and J calls. A total of over 450,000 distinct CDR3 sequences appear in this sample, roughly 15% of them only once. The top ten hold under 20% of the sample.

Sequencing was done on a sample of blood. The clonotype comes from a woman aged 18 to 35 with Graves' ophthalmopathy. Recombination joined TRBV7-7 with TRBJ2-5; the D region possibly corresponds to TRBD2 (6 bases align). The base sequence is TGTGCTAGCAGCCCTGGGCTCGGGGGAGAGACCCAGTACTTC. Its protein product is CASSPGLGGETQYF.